One and the same sample provided the 20 T cell receptor beta chains below, sequenced in a study of T cell repertoires in cytomegalovirus infection. TCRdb analysed the reads with MiXCR anew, one entry per CDR3 protein. The sample lists 90,000 to 120,000 distinct CDR3 sequences, under 25% occurring once. Sequencing was performed on CD8+ T cells from PBMCs. These receptors were obtained from a human donor in good health (CMV status not recorded). Some clones in this sample may be carry-over from other donors' samples.

The V call is TRBV7-4, the J call TRBJ2-5, with TRBD2 matching 7 bases. With 1 base clipped from V and 0 bases from J, the junction kept 8 bases outside the gene matches. Germline V gene lookup returns CDR1 SGHVT and CDR2 SQSDAQ. This CDR3 has 17 residues. This CDR3 reads CASSLVPSLAYQETQYF. For the CDR3, the DNA is TGTGCCAGCAGCTTAGTTCCTTCACTAGCGTACCAAGAGACCCAGTACTTC.

There are many counts of this clonotype. V and J are TRBV28 and TRBJ1-4, with 9 bases lining up with TRBD1. CDR3 length equals 15 residues. V shed 3 bases, J shed 7 bases, and the junction held 6 bases outside the gene matches. Germline values: CDR1 MDHEN, CDR2 SYDVKM. The CDR3 DNA sequence: TGTGCCAGCAGTTTCCCCCGACAGGGGGGTGAAAAACTGTTTTTT. This translates into CASSFPRQGGEKLFF.

This chain links TRBV12-3 or TRBV12-4 with TRBJ2-1; 7 bases agree with TRBD2. The trim removed 5 bases at V and 5 bases at J, leaving 12 bases unmatched. This CDR3 is built from 16 residues. The chain's CDR3 is CASSPPPGGSHNEQFF. CDR3 nucleotides: TGTGCCAGCAGTCCCCCCCCGGGCGGGAGCCACAATGAGCAGTTCTTC.

The CDR3 protein is CASSTGLAVSYNEQFF. The CDR3 nucleotides read TGTGCCAGTAGTACCGGACTAGCTGTCTCCTACAATGAGCAGTTCTTC. The gene calls are TRBV19 and TRBJ2-1; 8 nucleotides align to TRBD2. Germline V gives CDR1 LNHDA, CDR2 SQIVND (reference sequence). The CDR3 sequence is 16 residues long. The V and J ends lost 4 bases and 0 bases, in that order; junction bases with no gene match: 5.

This clonotype occurred a few times. The chain joins TRBV19 to TRBJ1-1; D call uncertain. CDR1 LNHDA and CDR2 SQIVND come from the germline V gene (reference sequence). The CDR3 length is 13 residues. V was trimmed by 0 bases and J by 7 bases, leaving 9 bases between them. CDR3 loop: CASSIDLRSEAFF. CDR3 DNA: TGTGCCAGTAGTATAGATCTCAGAAGTGAAGCTTTCTTT.

Many counts were recorded for this clonotype. The rearrangement links TRBV9 to TRBJ2-1; D unclear. V lost 3 bases and J lost 3, with 4 bases in between. The germline V gene encodes CDR1 SGDLS and CDR2 YYNGEE. CDR3 length: 12 amino acids. The CDR3 nucleotides read TGTGCCAGCAGCGCGGACTACAATGAGCAGTTCTTC. It specifies CASSADYNEQFF.

The J gene is TRBJ2-1, the V gene TRBV6-2 or TRBV6-3; 9 bases align to TRBD2. V lost 2 bases to trimming and J lost 7 bases; unmatched junction nucleotides: 3. Germline lookup yields CDR1 MNHEY and CDR2 SVGEGT. The CDR3 runs to 14 residues. The CDR3 spells CASSYAGGPNEQFF. DNA for the CDR3: TGTGCCAGCAGTTACGCGGGAGGGCCGAATGAGCAGTTCTTC.

The V and J genes are TRBV7-9 and TRBJ2-7; no firm D call. Trimming removed 7 bases from V and 5 bases from J, with 9 bases in between. The CDR3 consists of 11 residues. In germline, CDR1 is SEHNR, CDR2 FQNEAQ (reference sequence). The CDR3 loop is CASTSSHEQYF. The CDR3 coding sequence is TGTGCCAGCACCTCTAGTCACGAGCAGTACTTC.

This clonotype was seen more than once but under ten times. The chain uses TRBV7-6 and TRBJ2-7, with 7 bases aligning to TRBD1. This CDR3 has 12 amino acids. The V and J ends lost 5 bases and 4 bases, in that order; junction bases with no gene match: 2. Germline CDR1 SGHVS, CDR2 FNYEAQ. Here the CDR3 reads CASSKGAYEQYF. The CDR3, as DNA: TGTGCCAGCAGCAAGGGGGCGTACGAGCAGTACTTC.

This clonotype has only a few counts. The rearrangement links TRBV24-1 to TRBJ2-1; perhaps TRBD2 as D (5 bases). Germline-derived CDR1 and CDR2 are KGHDR and SFDVKD. The V and J ends lost 4 bases and 7 bases respectively, with 19 bases between them. The CDR3 runs 16 residues. This CDR3 reads CATSDPLSETGNEQFF. The CDR3 DNA follows: TGTGCCACCAGTGACCCTCTGAGCGAAACGGGGAATGAGCAGTTCTTC.

Notes on this clonotype: A much larger clone differs by one base, so this may be a read error. The chain joins TRBV27 to TRBJ2-1, with a tentative D call TRBD2 (5 bases). This CDR3 region has 15 residues. Trimming took 5 bases from V and 0 from J, leaving 11 bases between them. Germline-derived CDR1 and CDR2 are MNHEY and SMNVEV (reference sequence). This chain's CDR3 is CASSDPSISYNEQFF. The DNA of the CDR3 is TGTGCCAGCAGTGATCCTAGCATCTCCTACAATGAGCAGTTCTTC.

This clonotype has only a few counts. V and J are TRBV7-8 and TRBJ2-2, with D unclear. This CDR3 region has 14 residues. Germline assignment: CDR1 SGHVS and CDR2 FQNEAQ. The ends were cut back, 1 base at V and 1 base at J, with 4 bases in the middle. The CDR3 bases are TGTGCCAGCAGCTTAGTCAAGAACACCGGGGAGCTGTTTTTT. Its protein is CASSLVKNTGELFF. The full variable domain, its missing parts supplied by reference TRBV7-8 and TRBJ2-2, is GAGVSQSPRYKVAKRGQDVALRCDPISGHVSLFWYQQALGQGPEFLTYFQNEAQLDKSGLPSDRFFAERPEGSVSTLKIQRTQQEDSAVYLCASSLVKNTGELFFGEGSRLTVL.

The rearrangement joins TRBV13 to TRBJ2-7; tentatively, D is TRBD2 (5 bases). Trimming pared 5 bases from V and 5 bases from J, leaving 16 bases between. The CDR3 is 14 amino acids. Per the germline V gene, CDR1 is PRHDT and CDR2 is FYEKMQ (reference sequence). The CDR3 DNA follows: TGTGCCAGCAGCCGCGGGTCCCTCGACGACGAGCAGTACTTC. Its protein is CASSRGSLDDEQYF.

This clonotype was seen more than once but under ten times. For the CDR3, the DNA is TGTGCCAGCAGCCGGGGGGGGGGCGGAGAAGATGGCTACACCTTC. Translating it yields CASSRGGGGEDGYTF. The V and J genes are TRBV12-3 or TRBV12-4 and TRBJ1-2; the D gene is possibly TRBD1 (6 bases). V lost 6 bases and J lost 6, with 20 bases in between. The CDR3 runs 15 residues.

This clonotype appeared a few times. This chain connects TRBV9 to TRBJ2-2; 8 bases fit TRBD2. The CDR3 is 22 amino acids. Germline trimming cut 3 bases from V and 3 bases from J; bases unmatched to any gene: 25. From germline, CDR1 is SGDLS and CDR2 YYNGEE. CDR3 nucleotide sequence: TGTGCCAGCAGCGACCCCCCAGGACGGGCGGGAGGCCGGCCGGAGGACACCGGGGAGCTGTTTTTT. This sequence encodes CASSDPPGRAGGRPEDTGELFF.

The chain links TRBV14 to TRBJ2-5, with D maybe TRBD2 (6 bases). There are 18 residues in the CDR3. Deletions cut 0 bases from V and 0 bases from J, with 17 bases between. Germline-derived CDR1 and CDR2 are SGHDN and FVKESK. The CDR3 DNA sequence: TGTGCCAGCAGCCAAGATCGGCTCGGGAGATTGCACCAAGAGACCCAGTACTTC. It encodes CASSQDRLGRLHQETQYF.

This clonotype appeared many times. The chain carries TRBV27 and TRBJ2-1; unclear D gene. This CDR3 has 11 amino acids. V was cut by 3 bases and J by 4 bases, with 1 base left in between. CDR1 MNHEY and CDR2 SMNVEV come from the germline V gene (reference sequence). The DNA for the CDR3 is TGTGCCAGCAGTTTTTACAATGAGCAGTTCTTC. This codes for CASSFYNEQFF.

In this sample, this clonotype turned up a few times. The rearrangement joins TRBV28 to TRBJ2-3, with 9 nucleotides matching TRBD1. The junction had 9 bases not matched to a gene; V was cut back by 5 bases and J by 3 bases. This CDR3 contains 16 residues. Germline lookup yields CDR1 MDHEN and CDR2 SYDVKM. CDR3 residues: CASSLLRDRVTDTQYF. The DNA for the CDR3 is TGTGCCAGCAGTCTTCTCCGGGACAGGGTAACAGATACGCAGTATTTT.

Of note for this clonotype: The junction departs from the called germline gene at one end, perhaps through a read error. This chain's CDR3 is CASRYSGQGSAEQYF. CDR3 in DNA: TGTGCCAGCCGTTACTCGGGACAGGGATCTGCCGAGCAGTACTTC. V is TRBV6-8 and J is TRBJ2-7; 9 bases are a match to TRBD1. CDR3 length: 15 amino acids. Germline CDR1 MNHGY, CDR2 SAAAGT.

The V call is TRBV27, the J call TRBJ1-5; 8 nucleotides align to TRBD1. CDR3 size: 14 residues. J gave up 6 bases and V 6 bases, and 7 bases lay outside the gene matches. The germline CDR1 and CDR2 sequences are MNHEY and SMNVEV (reference sequence). As DNA, the CDR3 is TGTGCCAGCAGCCCGACAGGGGCGCCTCAGCCCCAGCATTTT. Protein product: CASSPTGAPQPQHF.